This record covers a single T cell receptor beta chain. Deletions cut 4 bases from V and 5 bases from J, with 14 bases between. CDR3 size: 15 residues. Germline loops: CDR1 SGHAT, CDR2 FQNNGV. This sample stems from a study of shared clonotypes between healthy human individuals. Caucasian adults living in Nashville, Tennessee, provided all samples. Assay used: immunoSEQ multiplex PCR; TCRdb lists only in-frame clones, some missing. The data contain about 680,000 clones, 60% to 80% of them singletons. This TCR was sampled from a woman under 40 in good health. The genes are TRBV11-2 and TRBJ1-4; D unclear. The sequenced sample was memory CD4+ T cells sorted from blood. Subset specified: CD45RA-negative fraction. CDR3 region: CASSSSDKKNEKLFF. The CDR3, as DNA: TGTGCCAGCAGCTCGAGTGACAAGAAGAATGAAAAACTGTTTTTT.